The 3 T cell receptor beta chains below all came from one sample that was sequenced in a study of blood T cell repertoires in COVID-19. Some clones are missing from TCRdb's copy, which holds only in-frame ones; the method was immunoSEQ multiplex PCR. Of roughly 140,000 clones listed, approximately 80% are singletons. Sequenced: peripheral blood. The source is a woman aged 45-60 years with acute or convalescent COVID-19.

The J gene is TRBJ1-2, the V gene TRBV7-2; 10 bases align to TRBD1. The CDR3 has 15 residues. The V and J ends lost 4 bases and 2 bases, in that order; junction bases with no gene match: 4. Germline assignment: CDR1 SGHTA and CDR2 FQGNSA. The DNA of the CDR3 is TGTGCCAGCAGCTACGGACAGGGGGGAAACTATGGCTACACCTTC. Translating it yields CASSYGQGGNYGYTF.

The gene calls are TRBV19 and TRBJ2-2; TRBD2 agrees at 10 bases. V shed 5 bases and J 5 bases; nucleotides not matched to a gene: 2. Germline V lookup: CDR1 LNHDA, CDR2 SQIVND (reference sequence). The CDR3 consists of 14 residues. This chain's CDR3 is CASSWTSGTGELFF. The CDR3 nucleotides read TGTGCCAGTAGTTGGACTAGCGGTACCGGGGAGCTGTTTTTT.

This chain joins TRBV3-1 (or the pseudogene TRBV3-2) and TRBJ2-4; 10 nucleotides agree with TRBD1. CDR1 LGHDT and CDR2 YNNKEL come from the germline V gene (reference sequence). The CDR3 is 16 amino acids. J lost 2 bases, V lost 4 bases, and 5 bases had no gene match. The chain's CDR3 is CASSRWDRGTKNIQYF. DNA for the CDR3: TGTGCCAGCAGCCGCTGGGACAGGGGAACCAAAAACATTCAGTACTTC.